The 27 T cell receptor beta chains given below trace back to one sample, sequenced in a study of blood T cell repertoires in COVID-19. Repertoires were generated with immunoSEQ multiplex PCR, while TCRdb's copy carries only in-frame clones and drops some. The data show just under 80,000 clones, roughly 80% seen once. The material sequenced was peripheral blood. These receptors came from a woman aged 70-85 years with acute or convalescent COVID-19.

V gene TRBV19 combines with J gene TRBJ1-5, with D possibly matching TRBD1 (6 bases). The germline V gene has CDR1 LNHDA and CDR2 SQIVND (reference sequence). This CDR3 is built from 13 residues. The V end lost 7 bases, the J end lost 9 bases, and 16 bases lay between the germline ends. CDR3 loop: CASTRDTRLPQHF. In DNA form, the CDR3 reads TGTGCCAGTACCAGGGACACCCGTTTGCCCCAGCATTTT.

V and J are TRBV21-1 and TRBJ2-5; the listed D gene, TRBD1, was not tested against the DNA. TRBV21-1 represents a pseudogene. The CDR3 is made up of 15 amino acids. The CDR3 sequence: CASSKPGLHWETQYF. DNA for the CDR3: TGTGCCAGCAGCAAACCAGGGCTTCATTGGGAGACCCAGTACTTC.

The CDR3 sequence: CSVSPGTSGPYEQYF. The CDR3 DNA reads as TGCAGCGTCTCCCCCGGGACTAGCGGACCTTACGAGCAGTACTTC. This chain uses TRBV29-1 with TRBJ2-7; TRBD2 matches at 11 bases. The junction had 11 bases not matched to a gene; V was cut back by 6 bases and J by 4 bases. The CDR3 runs 15 residues. Germline V gene lookup returns CDR1 SQVTM and CDR2 ANQGSEA.

The genes are TRBV19 and TRBJ1-5; D gene uncertain. The V end lost 4 bases, the J end lost 1 base, and 11 bases lay between the germline ends. Germline CDR1 and CDR2: LNHDA and SQIVND (reference sequence). The CDR3 spans 15 residues. The CDR3 sequence: CASSTSEGSNQPQHF. The DNA for the CDR3 is TGTGCCAGTAGTACATCTGAGGGAAGCAATCAGCCCCAGCATTTT.

This chain connects TRBV12-3 or TRBV12-4 to TRBJ1-1; possibly TRBD1 for D (5 bases). CDR3 length: 13 amino acids. The V gene lost 3 bases and the J gene lost 0 bases, with 5 bases spanning the gap. CDR3 protein: CASSLTVNTEAFF. The CDR3 nucleotides are TGTGCCAGCAGTTTGACAGTGAACACTGAAGCTTTCTTT.

This clone was seen a single time. The rearrangement links TRBV5-1 to TRBJ2-2; unclear D gene. Trimming cost V 0 bases and J 4 bases, with 22 bases left between them. This CDR3 has 19 residues. Germline assignment: CDR1 SGHRS and CDR2 YFSETQ. Here the CDR3 reads CASSLGRWVGLVVTGELFF. CDR3 DNA sequence: TGCGCCAGCAGCTTGGGACGTTGGGTGGGCTTAGTGGTCACCGGGGAGCTGTTTTTT.

This sequence joins TRBV7-9 and TRBJ2-5, with TRBD1 matching over 12 bases. The CDR3 has 16 amino acids. Trimming at V came to 1 base and at J to 5 bases, leaving 5 bases not matched to a gene. Germline V gives CDR1 SEHNR, CDR2 FQNEAQ (reference sequence). CDR3 sequence: CASSLGDRGHRETQYF. The CDR3 DNA follows: TGTGCCAGCAGCTTAGGGGACAGGGGGCATCGGGAGACCCAGTACTTC.

The chain combines TRBV3-1 (or the pseudogene TRBV3-2) with TRBJ2-2; 11 bases line up with TRBD1. This CDR3 spans 16 amino acids. The germline V gene encodes CDR1 LGHDT and CDR2 YNNKEL (reference sequence). The V and J ends lost 4 bases and 6 bases, in that order; junction bases with no gene match: 7. The CDR3 spells CASSRIRDRGSGELFF. In DNA, the CDR3 is TGTGCCAGCAGCCGGATCCGGGACAGGGGGTCCGGGGAGCTGTTTTTT.

V is TRBV21-1 and J is TRBJ2-2; the table's D call, TRBD2, was not checked against the DNA. TRBV21-1 counts as a pseudogene. This CDR3 spans 19 amino acids. CDR3 protein: CASSNNWGCSGRFTGELFF. CDR3 coding DNA: TGTGCCAGCAGCAATAATTGGGGGTGTAGCGGGAGGTTCACCGGGGAGCTGTTTTTT.

V usage is TRBV19 and J usage is TRBJ2-1, with TRBD1 as a possible D gene (5 bases). The germline CDR1 and CDR2 sequences are LNHDA and SQIVND (reference sequence). This CDR3 comprises 16 residues. Trimming stripped 5 bases from V and 7 bases from J, with 21 bases between. The CDR3 loop is CASSATPGYGRNEQFF. CDR3 DNA sequence: TGTGCCAGTAGTGCCACCCCAGGGTACGGAAGGAATGAGCAGTTCTTC.

This clone appeared a single time. This sequence joins TRBV18 and TRBJ1-1, with a tentative D call TRBD1 (6 bases). Germline V gene sequence: CDR1 KGHSH, CDR2 LQKENI. The CDR3 has 14 residues. The V end was cut by 4 bases, the J end by 1 base, with 10 bases between. This CDR3 reads CASSRRGANTEAFF. Here the CDR3 DNA reads TGTGCCAGCTCACGGCGGGGGGCGAACACTGAAGCTTTCTTT.

The chain uses TRBV3-1 (or the pseudogene TRBV3-2) and TRBJ2-1, with D perhaps matching TRBD2 (6 bases). Trimming shortened V by 4 bases and J by 9 bases, and 16 bases separated the two germline ends. The germline V gene encodes CDR1 LGHDT and CDR2 YNNKEL (reference sequence). This CDR3 comprises 14 residues. For the CDR3, the DNA is TGTGCCAGCAGCCCGACTAGGGGTGGCGGTGAGCAGTTCTTC. This encodes CASSPTRGGGEQFF.

J is TRBJ1-4 and V is TRBV5-1; no firm D call. This CDR3 has 14 amino acids. Germline V CDR1 and CDR2: SGHRS, YFSETQ. V shed 4 bases and J shed 0 bases, with 7 bases lying between them. CDR3 DNA: TGCGCCAGCAGCCCGCGAGCAACTAATGAAAAACTGTTTTTT. Residues: CASSPRATNEKLFF. The full variable domain, in which reference TRBV5-1 and TRBJ1-4 provide the parts outside the CDR3, is KAGVTQTPRYLIKTRGQQVTLSCSPISGHRSVSWYQQTPGQGLQFLFEYFSETQRNKGNFPGRFSGRQFSNSRSEMNVSTLELGDSALYLCASSPRATNEKLFFGSGTQLSVL.

V is TRBV7-2 and J is TRBJ2-1; D may be TRBD2 (5 bases). V lost 0 bases to trimming and J lost 10 bases, with 10 bases between them. The CDR3 has 13 residues. CDR1 is SGHTA, CDR2 FQGNSA, per germline. The CDR3: CASSLAGNWEQFF. As DNA, the CDR3 is TGTGCCAGCAGCTTAGCCGGGAATTGGGAGCAGTTCTTC.

V usage is TRBV9 and J usage is TRBJ2-3; D possibly corresponds to TRBD1 (6 bases). Germline V lookup: CDR1 SGDLS, CDR2 YYNGEE. V gave up 2 bases and J gave up 2 bases, with 15 bases separating them. The CDR3 spans 16 residues. CDR3 in amino acids: CASSVRGFGLTDTQYF. As DNA, the CDR3 is TGTGCCAGCAGCGTCAGGGGATTTGGCCTCACAGATACGCAGTATTTT.

The rearrangement joins TRBV18 to TRBJ1-2, with D unclear. Germline assignment: CDR1 KGHSH and CDR2 LQKENI. CDR3 length: 16 residues. The V gene lost 8 bases and the J gene lost 2 bases, with 21 bases spanning the gap. The DNA for the CDR3 is TGTGCCAGCGCCAAAGATCCGACGGAGATAAACTATGGCTACACCTTC. Its protein is CASAKDPTEINYGYTF.

The chain joins TRBV15 to TRBJ1-1; 7 bases map to TRBD1. Per the germline V gene, CDR1 is LNHNV and CDR2 is YYDKDF (reference sequence). This CDR3 region has 13 residues. V trimming: 3 bases; J trimming: 6 bases; junction bases outside the gene matches: 4. The CDR3 protein is CATSREQGSEAFF. The CDR3 nucleotides are TGTGCCACCAGCAGGGAACAGGGGTCTGAAGCTTTCTTT.

The V gene is TRBV7-2, the J gene TRBJ2-7; 9 nucleotides line up with TRBD2. Germline V gene data show CDR1 as SGHTA and CDR2 as FQGNSA. The CDR3 is 15 residues long. V was pared by 5 bases and J by 5 bases, with 10 bases of the junction left unmatched. CDR3 protein: CASSLEGLALNEQYF. The DNA for the CDR3 is TGTGCCAGCAGCCTCGAGGGACTAGCTCTAAACGAGCAGTACTTC.

V usage is TRBV30 and J usage is TRBJ1-2, with D unclear. This CDR3 has 11 residues. V was shortened by 3 bases and J by 6 bases, with 8 bases between the two germline ends. In germline, CDR1 is GTSNPN, CDR2 SVGIG (reference sequence). CDR3: CAWSPGDGYTF. CDR3 coding DNA: TGTGCCTGGAGCCCAGGTGATGGCTACACCTTC.

This chain joins TRBV7-8 and TRBJ1-3; 9 bases fit TRBD1. The CDR3 has 21 residues. With 5 bases clipped from V and 1 base from J, the junction kept 21 bases outside the gene matches. CDR1 and CDR2 from the germline V gene are SGHVS and FQNEAQ. The CDR3 region has the DNA TGTGCCAGCAGCCCAAGAACGCGGGACAGGGCGTATATGGCTTCTGGAAACACCATATATTTT. This encodes CASSPRTRDRAYMASGNTIYF.

This clone was recorded at least ten times. The chain couples TRBV7-3 to TRBJ1-1; D may be TRBD1 (5 bases). V dropped 5 bases and J dropped 7 bases, with 14 bases sitting between them. CDR3 length: 13 residues. Germline CDR1 SGHTA, CDR2 FQGTGA. The CDR3 sequence is CASSPGGASEAFF. DNA of the CDR3: TGTGCCAGCAGCCCGGGAGGGGCAAGTGAAGCTTTCTTT.

This sequence joins TRBV30 and TRBJ1-1, with D perhaps matching TRBD1 (5 bases). Germline V gives CDR1 GTSNPN, CDR2 SVGIG (reference sequence). The V and J ends lost 0 bases and 3 bases respectively, with 17 bases between them. This CDR3 is 16 amino acids long. CDR3 sequence reads: CAWSVTPRERHTEAFF. The CDR3 DNA is TGTGCCTGGAGTGTAACACCCAGGGAAAGACACACTGAAGCTTTCTTT.

J is TRBJ1-3 and V is TRBV5-1; a weak D match, TRBD1 (6 bases). This CDR3 contains 14 residues. V lost 1 base, J lost 1 base, and 6 bases lay in between. The V gene's germline CDR1 is SGHRS and CDR2 YFSETQ. The CDR3 DNA follows: TGCGCCAGCAGCTTGACAGGGTCTGGAAACACCATATATTTT. Its protein product is CASSLTGSGNTIYF.

The J gene is TRBJ2-2, the V gene TRBV4-2; no firm D call. CDR3 size: 14 residues. The V end lost 1 base, the J end lost 5 bases, and 8 bases lay between the germline ends. Germline-derived CDR1 and CDR2 are LGHNA and YNFKEQ. The chain's CDR3 is CASSQGRSTGELFF. CDR3 in DNA: TGTGCCAGCAGCCAAGGTCGGAGTACCGGGGAGCTGTTTTTT.

The chain uses TRBV5-5 and TRBJ1-4; D uncertain. The CDR3 consists of 13 residues. V was trimmed by 2 bases and J by 5 bases, leaving 7 bases between them. Germline values: CDR1 SGHKS, CDR2 YYEKEE (reference sequence). CDR3 sequence: CASSLPGNEKLFF. The DNA for the CDR3 is TGTGCCAGCAGCTTACCGGGGAATGAAAAACTGTTTTTT.

This clone was recorded a few times. The J gene is TRBJ1-2, the V gene TRBV29-1; 8 bases match TRBD1. The germline V gene encodes CDR1 SQVTM and CDR2 ANQGSEA. V trimming: 4 bases; J trimming: 1 base; junction bases outside the gene matches: 11. This CDR3 is built from 16 residues. CDR3 protein: CSVGPQRTGRNYGYTF. CDR3 coding DNA: TGCAGCGTTGGCCCCCAACGGACAGGGCGTAACTATGGCTACACCTTC.

J is TRBJ2-1 and V is TRBV4-2, with TRBD2 identical over 7 bases. Trimming took 0 bases from V and 4 from J; bases not matched to a gene: 6. This CDR3 has 16 amino acids. Germline CDR1 is LGHNA and CDR2 is YNFKEQ. The CDR3 protein is CASSQDWLAEYNEQFF. The CDR3, as DNA: TGTGCCAGCAGCCAAGATTGGCTAGCGGAGTACAATGAGCAGTTCTTC.